This T cell receptor (beta chain) was retrieved from a study of control samples from healthy donors and cancer patients. In germline, CDR1 is WNHNN, CDR2 SYGVQD (reference sequence). Trimming stripped 0 bases from V and 8 bases from J, with 8 bases between. CDR3 length: 13 amino acids. Generated by immunoSEQ multiplex PCR, the TCRdb table keeps only in-frame clones and is missing some. The repertoire holds about 220,000 clones, with roughly 94% as singletons. The V and J genes are TRBV10-1 and TRBJ1-5; the D is unclear. The sample was blood. The receptor was isolated from a man aged 45-65 years in good health. CDR3 DNA: TGCGCCAGCAGTGAGTCGTTTGAGGAGCCCCAGCATTTT. It encodes CASSESFEEPQHF.